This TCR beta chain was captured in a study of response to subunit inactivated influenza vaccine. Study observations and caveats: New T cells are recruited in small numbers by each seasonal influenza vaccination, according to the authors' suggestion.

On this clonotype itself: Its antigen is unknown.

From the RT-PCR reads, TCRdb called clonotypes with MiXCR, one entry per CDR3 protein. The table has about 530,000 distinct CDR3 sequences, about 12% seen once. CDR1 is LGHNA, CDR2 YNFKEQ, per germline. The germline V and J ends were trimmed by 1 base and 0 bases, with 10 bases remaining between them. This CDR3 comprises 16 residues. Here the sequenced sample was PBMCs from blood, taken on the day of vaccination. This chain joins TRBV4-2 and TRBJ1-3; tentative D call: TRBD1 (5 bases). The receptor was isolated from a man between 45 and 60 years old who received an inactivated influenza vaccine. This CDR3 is CASSQGQSGSGNTIYF. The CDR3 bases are TGTGCCAGCAGCCAAGGACAGTCAGGCTCTGGAAACACCATATATTTT.